Sequencing of this T cell receptor beta chain was carried out in a study of CD8+CD57+ T cells in acquired aplastic anemia. Genomic DNA served as template for TCR beta VDJ and CDR3 profiling. Via MiXCR, TCRdb re-called the reads, giving one row per CDR3 protein. The sample lists around 210,000 distinct CDR3 sequences; approximately 65% were seen once. Germline-derived CDR1 and CDR2 are DFQATT and SNEGSKA (reference sequence). The CDR3 loop spans 13 amino acids. Trimming removed 1 base at V and 10 bases at J, with 11 bases between. Patients who underwent sequencing had shown CD8+CD57+ cell expansion by flow cytometry.

The sample consisted of sorted CD4+, CD8+, or CD8+CD57+ T cells (not recorded which) from PBMCs. The V and J genes are TRBV20-1 and TRBJ1-6; D remains ambiguous. This TCR was recovered from a human donor with aplastic anemia. CDR3 residues: CSARVTKLSPLHF. In DNA, the CDR3 is TGCAGTGCTAGAGTAACAAAACTCTCACCCCTCCACTTT.